This T cell receptor (beta chain) derives from a study of blood T cell repertoires in COVID-19. About the research overall: The origin of the acute and convalescent COVID-19 samples was the United States, Italy and Spain. T cells, B-cell-depleted T cells, or PBMCs provided the cDNA or gDNA that served as material.

This CDR3 has 13 amino acids. V was trimmed by 3 bases and J by 5 bases, leaving 8 bases between them. Per germline, CDR1 MNHEY and CDR2 SMNVEV (reference sequence). In the authors' workflow: By means of reference gene primer amplification, nucleated cell counts were estimated. Method: immunoSEQ multiplex PCR; TCRdb's copy keeps in-frame clones and lacks some. V, J and clone size derive from that table, while D and trimming were established from the DNA sequence. The table has 150,000 to 200,000 clones, 85% to 90% seen once; the top ten hold 15% to 20%. Followed longitudinally, the Seattle patients had been enrolled during active infection.

The sequenced sample consisted of peripheral blood. The gene calls are TRBV27 and TRBJ1-5; unclear D gene. The TCR originated in a person aged 65-85 years with COVID-19, enrolled during active disease. CDR3 coding DNA: TGTGCCAGCAGTTTGTTGGGCGATCAGCCCCAGCATTTT. Protein sequence: CASSLLGDQPQHF.